What follows are 22 T cell receptor beta chains derived from one specimen sequenced in a study of T-cell reconstitution after alpha-beta-depleted transplantation in children. Unique molecular identifiers were incorporated when the TCRbeta library was constructed. MiXCR was run by TCRdb on the PCR reads, yielding one entry per CDR3 protein. Of about 230,000 distinct CDR3 sequences in the sample, over 9.5% were seen once. This sample comprised PBMCs from the stem cell graft donor, obtained from the stem cell graft. The receptors come from a human donor who donated a stem cell graft to a child with SCID.

This clonotype was counted between two and nine times. A clone one base away is much larger, so this may be a read error. This rearrangement joins TRBV2 to TRBJ1-2; D unclear. Per germline, CDR1 SNHLY and CDR2 FYNNEI. The CDR3 consists of 12 residues. CDR3 DNA sequence: TGTGCCAGCGCTTTATTGGTCTATGGCGACACCTTC. This codes for CASALLVYGDTF.

The chain is built from TRBV2 and TRBJ1-2; D unresolved. The CDR3 extends over 17 amino acids. V was pared by 3 bases and J by 5 bases, with 22 bases between. Per the germline V gene, CDR1 is SNHLY and CDR2 is FYNNEI. The CDR3 here is CASSEIGRSQIDYGYTF. The CDR3, as DNA: TGTGCCAGCAGTGAGATAGGGCGCTCCCAGATTGATTATGGCTACACCTTC.

This clonotype has ten or more counts. This chain uses TRBV29-1 with TRBJ1-1; no reliable D call. The germline V gene encodes CDR1 SQVTM and CDR2 ANQGSEA. Trimming removed 7 bases from V and 10 bases from J, with 16 bases in between. The CDR3 sequence is 11 residues long. The CDR3 DNA is TGCAGCGGGGAGGTCCAAAATCTAGCTTTCTTT. Amino acid sequence: CSGEVQNLAFF.

This clonotype appeared many times. The chain's CDR3 is CASSSGQLNTGELFF. DNA of the CDR3: TGTGCCAGCAGTTCGGGACAGCTGAACACCGGGGAGCTGTTTTTT. The chain has TRBV7-3 and TRBJ2-2; 7 nucleotides align to TRBD1. The CDR3 is 15 amino acids. The germline V gene encodes CDR1 SGHTA and CDR2 FQGTGA. V lost 6 bases and J lost 1; bases outside the gene matches: 5.

The table lists this clonotype with many counts. The V gene is TRBV28, the J gene TRBJ2-5; D is possibly TRBD2 (5 bases). V was shortened by 3 bases and J by 1 base, with 9 bases between the two germline ends. This CDR3 spans 14 amino acids. The V gene's germline CDR1 is MDHEN and CDR2 SYDVKM. CDR3 DNA sequence: TGTGCCAGCAGTTTGGCGCTAGCCCAAGAGACCCAGTACTTC. Translated, it gives CASSLALAQETQYF. The full variable domain, rest sourced from reference TRBV28 and TRBJ2-5, is DVKVTQSSRYLVKRTGEKVFLECVQDMDHENMFWYRQDPGLGLRLIYFSYDVKMKEKGDIPEGYSVSREKKERFSLILESASTNQTSMYLCASSLALAQETQYFGPGTRLLVL.

This clonotype was counted many times. This rearrangement joins TRBV20-1 to TRBJ2-5; D might be TRBD2 (6 bases). The ends were cut back, 3 bases at V and 4 bases at J, with 15 bases in the middle. The germline gives CDR1 DFQATT, CDR2 SNEGSKA (reference sequence). The CDR3 consists of 14 residues. The chain's CDR3 is CSASSWRVSETQYF. CDR3 sequence (DNA): TGCAGTGCTAGTTCGTGGAGGGTCTCAGAGACCCAGTACTTC.

There are many counts of this clonotype. The chain joins TRBV11-2 to TRBJ2-3; no reliable D call. CDR3 length: 14 residues. CDR1 and CDR2 from the germline V gene are SGHAT and FQNNGV. V lost 0 bases and J 4 bases, leaving 8 bases between the germline ends. CDR3 DNA: TGTGCCAGCAGCTTAGAATTGCCGCCAGATACGCAGTATTTT. Translating gives CASSLELPPDTQYF. The variable domain in full, with the rest retrieved from reference TRBV11-2 and TRBJ2-3, is EAGVAQSPRYKIIEKRQSVAFWCNPISGHATLYWYQQILGQGPKLLIQFQNNGVVDDSQLPKDRFSAERLKGVDSTLKIQPAKLEDSAVYLCASSLELPPDTQYFGPGTRLTVL.

This clonotype was detected many times. The chain joins TRBV12-3 or TRBV12-4 to TRBJ2-5, with D possibly called TRBD1 or TRBD2 (5 bases each). With 0 bases removed from V and 10 bases from J, the gap between germline ends came to 9 bases. This CDR3 is built from 12 residues. In nucleotides, the CDR3 is TGTGCCAGCAGTTTAGCGGGTGGGGGCCAGTACTTC. This encodes CASSLAGGGQYF.

This clonotype came up many times. The chain combines TRBV20-1 with TRBJ1-2, with a possible D match to TRBD1 (5 bases). Trimming removed 3 bases from V and 11 bases from J, with 13 bases in between. Looked up from germline, CDR1 is DFQATT and CDR2 is SNEGSKA (reference sequence). This CDR3 contains 11 residues. The CDR3 spells CSARGGLVYTF. CDR3 DNA sequence: TGCAGTGCTAGGGGGGGACTGGTATACACCTTC.

This clonotype was seen at least ten times. CDR3 sequence reads: CASRKDTDTQYF. CDR3 coding DNA: TGTGCCAGCAGAAAGGACACAGATACGCAGTATTTT. The chain links TRBV27 to TRBJ2-3; D uncertain. V shed 6 bases and J shed 2 bases, with 6 bases lying between them. Germline-derived CDR1 and CDR2 are MNHEY and SMNVEV (reference sequence). The CDR3 is 12 residues long.

This clonotype has at least ten counts. This chain joins TRBV5-1 and TRBJ2-3; possible D gene TRBD2, 6 bases. V was shortened by 0 bases and J by 6 bases, with 17 bases between the two germline ends. This CDR3 is 16 amino acids long. The germline CDR1 and CDR2 sequences are SGHRS and YFSETQ. This CDR3 reads CASSLEGLQAPDTQYF. The CDR3 DNA is TGCGCCAGCAGCTTGGAGGGACTCCAGGCCCCCGATACGCAGTATTTT.

This clonotype occurred many times. The V gene is TRBV5-1, the J gene TRBJ2-3; TRBD2 aligns across 7 bases. The length of the CDR3 is 18 residues. Germline lookup yields CDR1 SGHRS and CDR2 YFSETQ. With V trimmed by 3 bases and J by 1 base, 14 bases remained unmatched. CDR3 amino acids: CASSSLPGTNWGTDTQYF. The CDR3 DNA reads as TGCGCCAGCAGCTCCCTTCCGGGGACTAACTGGGGCACAGATACGCAGTATTTT.

At least ten counts were recorded for this clonotype. The V and J genes are TRBV7-9 and TRBJ2-7; 11 positions agree with TRBD1. V gave up 5 bases and J gave up 4 bases; unmatched junction bases: 4. The CDR3 length is 14 residues. Germline values: CDR1 SEHNR, CDR2 FQNEAQ (reference sequence). In DNA form, the CDR3 reads TGTGCCAGCAGCCGGGACAGGGGGGCGTACGAGCAGTACTTC. Its translation is CASSRDRGAYEQYF.

This clonotype was seen repeatedly, ten times or more. The rearrangement uses TRBV19 and TRBJ1-5, with TRBD1 as a possible D gene (5 bases). This CDR3 is 13 amino acids long. Per the germline V gene, CDR1 is LNHDA and CDR2 is SQIVND (reference sequence). V lost 11 bases and J lost 2, with 13 bases in between. The CDR3 protein is CAGAPDGNQPQHF. DNA of the CDR3: TGTGCCGGGGCCCCGGACGGCAATCAGCCCCAGCATTTT.

The rearrangement links TRBV28 to TRBJ2-1, with D tentatively TRBD1 (6 bases). Germline V CDR1 and CDR2: MDHEN, SYDVKM. V was trimmed by 5 bases and J by 6 bases, leaving 26 bases between them. The CDR3 runs 18 residues. The CDR3 loop is CASSQNLIGTPLPNEQFF. The CDR3 DNA sequence: TGTGCCAGCAGTCAAAACTTGATCGGGACACCTCTACCCAATGAGCAGTTCTTC.

In its sample, this clonotype was seen many times. The genes are TRBV28 and TRBJ1-3; D unclear. The CDR3 is made up of 13 amino acids. Between the trimmed V and J ends, which lost 10 bases and 4 bases, there was a span of 14 bases. The germline gives CDR1 MDHEN, CDR2 SYDVKM. The CDR3 sequence: CANRPTGGNTIYF. DNA of the CDR3: TGTGCCAACCGACCCACCGGGGGAAACACCATATATTTT.

This clonotype was observed many times. The rearrangement links TRBV10-2 to TRBJ2-1, with 8 bases that match TRBD2. The germline CDR1 and CDR2 sequences are WSHSY and SAAADI. Unmatched junction bases numbered 0, after V lost 2 bases and J lost 3 bases. The length of the CDR3 is 14 residues. The CDR3 is CASSEAGGYNEQFF. The CDR3 nucleotides read TGCGCCAGCAGTGAGGCGGGGGGCTACAATGAGCAGTTCTTC.

This clonotype was seen ten or more times. V is TRBV7-8 and J is TRBJ1-1; no clear D gene. The CDR3 is 14 amino acids. Trimming removed 1 base at V and 3 bases at J, with 9 bases between. CDR1 and CDR2 from the germline V gene are SGHVS and FQNEAQ. CDR3 loop: CASSLETRYTEAFF. DNA of the CDR3: TGTGCCAGCAGCTTAGAAACTCGGTACACTGAAGCTTTCTTT.

This clonotype was observed many times. J is TRBJ2-2 and V is TRBV5-1, with 7 bases aligning to TRBD1. Germline V CDR1 and CDR2: SGHRS, YFSETQ. CDR3 size: 15 residues. V shed 4 bases and J 5 bases; nucleotides not matched to a gene: 8. CDR3 DNA: TGCGCCAGCAGCCGGGACAGATTAGGGACCGGGGAGCTGTTTTTT. The encoded protein is CASSRDRLGTGELFF.

The table lists this clonotype with many counts. The chain has TRBV5-1 and TRBJ2-7, with TRBD1 identical over 7 bases. The CDR3 contains 18 residues. After removal of 1 base from V and 1 base from J, the junction contained 14 bases not matched to a gene. CDR1 SGHRS and CDR2 YFSETQ come from the germline V gene. Here the CDR3 reads CASSLNLGQLPFSYEQYF. DNA for the CDR3: TGCGCCAGCAGCTTGAATTTGGGACAGCTACCATTTTCCTACGAGCAGTACTTC.

Worth noting for this clonotype: Just one base apart from a much larger clone, this may be a read error. The V and J genes are TRBV29-1 and TRBJ1-3; D remains ambiguous. Germline lookup yields CDR1 SQVTM and CDR2 ANQGSEA. V lost 6 bases and J lost 3, with 9 bases in between. This CDR3 has 12 amino acids. CDR3: CSVGDFGNTIYF. DNA for the CDR3: TGCAGCGTGGGAGACTTTGGAAACACCATATATTTT.

This clonotype was counted only a few times. The chain has TRBV7-2 and TRBJ1-2; D remains unclear. V lost 5 bases and J 4 bases, leaving 8 bases between the germline ends. The CDR3 covers 12 residues. Germline loops: CDR1 SGHTA, CDR2 FQGNSA. The CDR3: CASSALLYGYTF. DNA of the CDR3: TGTGCCAGCAGCGCGTTACTCTATGGCTACACCTTC.